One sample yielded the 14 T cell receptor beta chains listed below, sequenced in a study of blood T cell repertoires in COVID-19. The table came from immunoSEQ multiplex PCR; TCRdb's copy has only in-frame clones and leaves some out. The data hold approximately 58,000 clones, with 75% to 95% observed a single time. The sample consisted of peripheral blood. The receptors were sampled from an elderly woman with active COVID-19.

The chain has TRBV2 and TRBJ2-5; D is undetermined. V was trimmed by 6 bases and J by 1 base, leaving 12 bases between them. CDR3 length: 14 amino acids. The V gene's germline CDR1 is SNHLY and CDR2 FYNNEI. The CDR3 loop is CASRNNTFQETQYF. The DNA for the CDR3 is TGTGCCAGCAGGAACAATACCTTCCAAGAGACCCAGTACTTC.

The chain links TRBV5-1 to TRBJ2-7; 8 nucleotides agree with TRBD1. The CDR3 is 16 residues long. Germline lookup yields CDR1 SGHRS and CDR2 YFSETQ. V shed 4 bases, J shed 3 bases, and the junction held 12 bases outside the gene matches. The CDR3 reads CASSLSGQGRNYEQYF. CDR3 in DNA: TGCGCCAGCAGCCTTAGTGGACAGGGTCGAAACTACGAGCAGTACTTC.

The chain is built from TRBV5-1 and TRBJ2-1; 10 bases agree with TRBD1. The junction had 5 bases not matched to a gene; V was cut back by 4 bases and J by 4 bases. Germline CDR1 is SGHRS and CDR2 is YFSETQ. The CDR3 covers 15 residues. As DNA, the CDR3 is TGCGCCAGCAGCCAGGGACAGGGGCGTTACAATGAGCAGTTCTTC. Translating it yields CASSQGQGRYNEQFF.

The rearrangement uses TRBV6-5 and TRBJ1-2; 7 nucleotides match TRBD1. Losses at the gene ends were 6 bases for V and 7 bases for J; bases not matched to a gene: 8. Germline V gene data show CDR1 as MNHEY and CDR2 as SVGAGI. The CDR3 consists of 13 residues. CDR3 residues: CASSFTQGVGYTF. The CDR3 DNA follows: TGTGCCAGCAGCTTCACCCAGGGGGTTGGCTACACCTTC.

CDR3 residues: CASSGDYWSNEQYF. CDR3 DNA: TGCGCCAGCAGCGGTGACTATTGGTCCAACGAGCAGTACTTC. The V and J genes are TRBV5-1 and TRBJ2-7; D is perhaps TRBD2 (5 bases). V was shortened by 4 bases and J by 5 bases, with 16 bases between the two germline ends. CDR1 is SGHRS, CDR2 YFSETQ, per germline. The CDR3 is 14 residues long.

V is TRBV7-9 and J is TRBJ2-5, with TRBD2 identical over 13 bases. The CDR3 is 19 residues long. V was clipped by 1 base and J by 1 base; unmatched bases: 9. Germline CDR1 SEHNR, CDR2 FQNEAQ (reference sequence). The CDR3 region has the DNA TGTGCCAGCAGCTTAGGCAGGGGACTAGCGGGAATTAGCCAAGAGACCCAGTACTTC. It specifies CASSLGRGLAGISQETQYF. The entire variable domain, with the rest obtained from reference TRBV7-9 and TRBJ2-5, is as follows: DTGVSQNPRHKITKRGQNVTFRCDPISEHNRLYWYRQTLGQGPEFLTYFQNEAQLEKSRLLSDRFSAERPKGSFSTLEIQRTEQGDSAMYLCASSLGRGLAGISQETQYFGPGTRLLVL.

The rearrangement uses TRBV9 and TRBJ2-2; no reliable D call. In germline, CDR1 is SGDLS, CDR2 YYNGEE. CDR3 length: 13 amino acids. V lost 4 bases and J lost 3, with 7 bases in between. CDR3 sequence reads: CASSRAYTGELFF. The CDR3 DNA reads TGTGCCAGCAGCCGCGCGTACACCGGGGAGCTGTTTTTT.

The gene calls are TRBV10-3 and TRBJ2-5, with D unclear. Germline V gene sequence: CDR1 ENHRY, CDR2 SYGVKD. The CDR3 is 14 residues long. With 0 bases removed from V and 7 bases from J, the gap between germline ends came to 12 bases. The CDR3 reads CAISESSVSWTQYF. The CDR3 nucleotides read TGTGCCATCAGTGAGTCTAGTGTTTCTTGGACCCAGTACTTC.

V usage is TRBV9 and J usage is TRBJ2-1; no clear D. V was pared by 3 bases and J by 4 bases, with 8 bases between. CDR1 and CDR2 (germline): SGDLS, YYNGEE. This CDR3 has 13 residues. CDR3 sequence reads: CASSARSYNEQFF. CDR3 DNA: TGTGCCAGCAGCGCCCGTAGTTACAATGAGCAGTTCTTC.

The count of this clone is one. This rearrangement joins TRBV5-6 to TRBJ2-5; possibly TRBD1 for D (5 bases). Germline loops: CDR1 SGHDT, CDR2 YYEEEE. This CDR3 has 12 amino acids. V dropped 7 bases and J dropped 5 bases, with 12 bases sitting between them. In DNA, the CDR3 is TGTGCCAGCGGCGACAGCCGGGAGACCCAGTACTTC. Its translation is CASGDSRETQYF.

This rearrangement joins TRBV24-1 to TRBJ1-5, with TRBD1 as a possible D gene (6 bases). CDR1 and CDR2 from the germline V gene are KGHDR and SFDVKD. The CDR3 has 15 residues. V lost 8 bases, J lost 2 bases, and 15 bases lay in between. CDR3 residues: CATIPAGARNQPQHF. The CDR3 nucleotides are TGTGCCACCATCCCCGCAGGGGCGCGCAATCAGCCCCAGCATTTT.

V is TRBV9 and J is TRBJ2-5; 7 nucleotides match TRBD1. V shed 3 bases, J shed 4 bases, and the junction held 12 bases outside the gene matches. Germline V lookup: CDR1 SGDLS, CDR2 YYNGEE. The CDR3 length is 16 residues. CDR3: CASSEGARALGETQYF. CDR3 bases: TGTGCCAGCAGCGAGGGGGCGCGAGCTCTCGGAGAGACCCAGTACTTC.

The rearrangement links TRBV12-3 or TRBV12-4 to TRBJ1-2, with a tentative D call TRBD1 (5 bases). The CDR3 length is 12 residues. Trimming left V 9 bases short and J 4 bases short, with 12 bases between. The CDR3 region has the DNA TGTGCCAGTGCAGGGTATCGCTATGGCTACACCTTC. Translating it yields CASAGYRYGYTF.

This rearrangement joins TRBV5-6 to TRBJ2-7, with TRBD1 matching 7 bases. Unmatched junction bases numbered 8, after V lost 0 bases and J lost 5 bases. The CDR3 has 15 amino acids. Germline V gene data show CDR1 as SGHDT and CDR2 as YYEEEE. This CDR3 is CASSLAPGGIDEQYF. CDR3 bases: TGTGCCAGCAGCTTGGCCCCAGGGGGAATCGACGAGCAGTACTTC.